The 7 T cell receptor beta chains presented below share a single source sample, sequenced in a study of response to subunit inactivated influenza vaccine. One entry per CDR3 protein results from TCRdb running MiXCR on the RT-PCR reads. The sample lists a few hundred thousand distinct CDR3 sequences; approximately 6.9% were seen once. Here the sequenced sample was PBMCs from blood, taken roughly 24 months after vaccination. The receptors derive from a man aged 50 to 75 who received an inactivated influenza vaccine.

This clonotype turned up a few times. V usage is TRBV5-1 and J usage is TRBJ2-3; 10 nucleotides line up with TRBD1. The germline V gene encodes CDR1 SGHRS and CDR2 YFSETQ. V was clipped by 4 bases and J by 1 base; unmatched bases: 6. This CDR3 spans 16 amino acids. The CDR3 coding sequence is TGCGCCAGCAGCGCGGGGACAGGGGTCGGCACAGATACGCAGTATTTT. The encoded protein is CASSAGTGVGTDTQYF.

This clonotype was recorded a few times. J is TRBJ2-3 and V is TRBV6-1, with 9 positions matching TRBD1. Germline V CDR1 and CDR2: MNHNS, SASEGT. Trimming removed 8 bases from V and 3 bases from J; junction bases left unmatched: 12. The CDR3 contains 16 residues. This chain's CDR3 is CASSLSDRGITDTQYF. The DNA of the CDR3 is TGTGCCAGCTCCCTATCGGACAGGGGAATAACAGATACGCAGTATTTT.

J is TRBJ2-1 and V is TRBV11-1, with TRBD1 as a possible D gene (6 bases). Germline values: CDR1 SGHAT, CDR2 FQDESV (reference sequence). With 4 bases removed from V and 5 bases from J, the gap between germline ends came to 12 bases. The CDR3 totals 14 residues. CDR3 region: CASSSTGQNNEQFF. The CDR3 DNA follows: TGTGCCAGCAGCTCAACGGGACAAAACAATGAGCAGTTCTTC.

This clonotype was observed many times. The chain employs TRBV20-1 and TRBJ2-2, with 11 bases fitting TRBD2. Germline values: CDR1 DFQATT, CDR2 SNEGSKA (reference sequence). CDR3 size: 17 residues. Trimming at V came to 1 base and at J to 6 bases, leaving 10 bases not matched to a gene. CDR3 sequence (DNA): TGCAGTGCTAGAGGCGTTTTATCTAGCGGGGGGCCCGGGGAGCTGTTTTTT. Translating gives CSARGVLSSGGPGELFF.

J is TRBJ1-5 and V is TRBV15; tentatively, D is TRBD1 (6 bases). Looked up from germline, CDR1 is LNHNV and CDR2 is YYDKDF (reference sequence). Trimming took off 1 base at V and 3 bases at J, with 10 bases between the two ends. The CDR3 loop spans 15 amino acids. The CDR3 region is CATSRARQDNQPQHF. The CDR3 DNA sequence: TGTGCCACCAGCAGAGCGCGACAGGACAATCAGCCCCAGCATTTT. The entire variable domain, with the rest obtained from reference TRBV15 and TRBJ1-5, is as follows: DAMVIQNPRYQVTQFGKPVTLSCSQTLNHNVMYWYQQKSSQAPKLLFHYYDKDFNNEADTPDNFQSRRPNTSFCFLDIRSPGLGDTAMYLCATSRARQDNQPQHFGDGTRLSIL.

Only a few counts were recorded for this clonotype. The chain has TRBV15 and TRBJ2-1; 12 bases align to TRBD2. Trimming cost V 4 bases and J 8 bases; bases outside gene matches: 9. Germline lookup yields CDR1 LNHNV and CDR2 YYDKDF (reference sequence). This CDR3 is 16 amino acids long. The CDR3 sequence: CATSTPGLAGFYEQFF. Written as DNA, the CDR3 is TGTGCCACCAGCACCCCCGGACTAGCGGGATTTTATGAGCAGTTCTTC.

This sequence joins TRBV5-1 and TRBJ2-1, with 13 bases fitting TRBD2. The CDR3 contains 16 residues. The J segment lost 8 bases and the V segment lost 2 bases, leaving 7 bases of the junction unmatched. In germline, CDR1 is SGHRS, CDR2 YFSETQ. The CDR3 DNA sequence: TGCGCCAGCAGCTTACGGACTAGCGGGGGTGGTGATGAGCAGTTCTTC. It specifies CASSLRTSGGGDEQFF.